This TCR beta chain was identified in a study of beta chain features in type 1 diabetes. The sequenced template was cDNA made from the entire isolated RNA. Sequencing used immunoSEQ multiplex PCR; TCRdb keeps in-frame clones, though not all of them. The profile covers about 25,000 clones, with about 70% appearing a single time and roughly 1.1% taken by the ten largest. Germline lookup yields CDR1 SGHTA and CDR2 FQGTGA. Losses at the gene ends were 3 bases for V and 3 bases for J; bases not matched to a gene: 3. CDR3 length: 15 amino acids. The study, taken as a whole, reports: It was not settled here whether HLA type affects TCRB rearrangement. Type 1 diabetes patients had VDJ junctions that carried fewer insertions and more deletions. Significant though moderate, a shortening of TCRB CDR3s appeared in all four CD4+ subsets of Type 1 diabetes patients.

On this clone itself: Its antigen is unidentified.

The sample taken for sequencing was stem cell memory CD4+ T cells from blood. This receptor was identified in a woman aged 40 to 50 with type 1 diabetes. This rearrangement joins TRBV7-3 to TRBJ2-1; 9 positions match TRBD2. The CDR3, as DNA: TGTGCCAGCAGCTTGGCAGCGGGAGGCTACAATGAGCAGTTCTTC. Protein product: CASSLAAGGYNEQFF.